One sample yielded the 14 T cell receptor beta chains listed below, sequenced in a study of OX40 agonist ivuxolimab in advanced cancers. The assay was immunoSEQ multiplex PCR, and TCRdb's table has in-frame clones only and misses some. The profile shows 53,000 or so clones, 84% of them singletons. The source was CD4+ or CD8+ T cells sorted from blood, collected in a trial of the OX40 agonist ivuxolimab. The receptors were sampled from an adult with an advanced solid tumor such as melanoma, head and neck, liver or kidney cancer.

The V call is TRBV18, the J call TRBJ2-1, with 8 bases matching TRBD2. Germline-derived CDR1 and CDR2 are KGHSH and LQKENI. This CDR3 is built from 17 residues. J lost 0 bases, V lost 3 bases, and 7 bases had no gene match. The CDR3, as DNA: TGTGCCAGCTCACCCTTGGAGAGCGGGAGCTCCTACAATGAGCAGTTCTTC. Translated, it gives CASSPLESGSSYNEQFF.

V is TRBV19 and J is TRBJ2-1; D not resolved. Trimming removed 5 bases at V and 10 bases at J, with 12 bases between. The V gene's germline CDR1 is LNHDA and CDR2 SQIVND (reference sequence). The CDR3 covers 12 residues. Written as DNA, the CDR3 is TGTGCCAGTAGTTCCCGGACCGGGGAGCAGTTCTTC. It specifies CASSSRTGEQFF. Based on the CDR3 plus reference TRBV19 and TRBJ2-1, the full variable domain is DGGITQSPKYLFRKEGQNVTLSCEQNLNHDAMYWYRQDPGQGLRLIYYSQIVNDFQKGDIAEGYSVSREKKESFPLTVTSAQKNPTAFYLCASSSRTGEQFFGPGTRLTVL.

V gene TRBV6-6 combines with J gene TRBJ2-2; 8 bases line up with TRBD2. The CDR3 length is 15 residues. With V trimmed by 2 bases and J by 6 bases, 5 bases remained unmatched. Germline V gives CDR1 MNHNY, CDR2 SVGAGI (reference sequence). CDR3 nucleotides: TGTGCCAGCAGTTACCTTAGCGGGATTCCCGGGGAGCTGTTTTTT. Its protein is CASSYLSGIPGELFF.

This clone appeared a few times. This rearrangement joins TRBV27 to TRBJ1-4; TRBD1 matches at 9 bases. The CDR3 covers 15 residues. The junction had 8 bases not matched to a gene; V was cut back by 4 bases and J by 8 bases. The germline CDR1 and CDR2 sequences are MNHEY and SMNVEV (reference sequence). The CDR3 sequence: CASSSPGQGREKLFF. The CDR3 region has the DNA TGTGCCAGCAGTTCTCCGGGACAGGGACGGGAAAAACTGTTTTTT.

The genes are TRBV7-8 and TRBJ1-2; D possibly corresponds to TRBD1 (6 bases). The CDR3 runs 15 residues. Per germline, CDR1 SGHVS and CDR2 FQNEAQ. With 5 bases removed from V and 6 bases from J, the gap between germline ends came to 19 bases. The chain's CDR3 is CASSVNTGSADGYTF. For the CDR3, the DNA is TGTGCCAGCAGCGTTAACACAGGGAGCGCCGATGGCTACACCTTC.

This chain connects TRBV10-3 to TRBJ2-7, with 13 bases that match TRBD2. CDR3 size: 17 residues. J gave up 3 bases and V 1 base, and 6 bases lay outside the gene matches. Per germline, CDR1 ENHRY and CDR2 SYGVKD. This chain's CDR3 is CAISEYGTSGTSYEQYF. The CDR3 DNA reads as TGTGCCATCAGTGAGTACGGGACTAGCGGGACCAGCTACGAGCAGTACTTC.

This chain joins TRBV7-8 and TRBJ2-1; 11 positions agree with TRBD2. The V gene end was trimmed by 7 bases and the J gene end by 1 base; junction bases not matched to a gene: 6. Looked up from germline, CDR1 is SGHVS and CDR2 is FQNEAQ. The CDR3 is made up of 16 amino acids. CDR3 DNA sequence: TGTGCCAGCACGGGCCTAGCGGGAGGTTCCTACAATGAGCAGTTCTTC. Its protein product is CASTGLAGGSYNEQFF.

The chain couples TRBV7-8 to TRBJ1-2, with 8 positions matching TRBD1. V trimming: 4 bases; J trimming: 8 bases; junction bases outside the gene matches: 9. From germline, CDR1 is SGHVS and CDR2 FQNEAQ. The CDR3 length is 14 residues. Written as DNA, the CDR3 is TGTGCCAGCAGCTCCTCGACAGGGGCAAGAGGCTACACCTTC. Translation: CASSSSTGARGYTF.

The sample holds a few counts of this clone. The chain has TRBV5-6 and TRBJ1-1; 11 bases fit TRBD1. Unmatched junction bases numbered 6, after V lost 4 bases and J lost 1 base. The CDR3 is 16 residues long. CDR1 is SGHDT, CDR2 YYEEEE, per germline. The chain's CDR3 is CASSPGQGVGNTEAFF. CDR3 DNA: TGTGCCAGCAGCCCGGGACAGGGGGTCGGGAACACTGAAGCTTTCTTT. Full variable domain (rest looked up from reference TRBV5-6 and TRBJ1-1): DAGVTQSPTHLIKTRGQQVTLRCSPKSGHDTVSWYQQALGQGPQFIFQYYEEEERQRGNFPDRFSGHQFPNYSSELNVNALLLGDSALYLCASSPGQGVGNTEAFFGQGTRLTVV.

This rearrangement joins TRBV7-8 to TRBJ1-4; D might be TRBD1 (5 bases). Germline V gene data show CDR1 as SGHVS and CDR2 as FQNEAQ. V lost 1 base and J 3 bases, leaving 12 bases between the germline ends. The CDR3 sequence is 16 residues long. CDR3 coding DNA: TGTGCCAGCAGCTTAGTGGGGTCGGGGGCTAATGAAAAACTGTTTTTT. Protein product: CASSLVGSGANEKLFF.

The CDR3 sequence is CASSEGLVYEQYF. In DNA form, the CDR3 reads TGTGCCAGCAGCGAGGGACTAGTTTACGAGCAGTACTTC. V usage is TRBV7-7 and J usage is TRBJ2-7; 8 bases are a match to TRBD2. CDR3 size: 13 residues. V lost 5 bases, J lost 4 bases, and 4 bases stayed unmatched. Per germline, CDR1 SSHAT and CDR2 FNYEAQ (reference sequence).

The chain is built from TRBV30 and TRBJ1-3, with TRBD1 as a possible D gene (5 bases). The CDR3 is 17 amino acids. V was shortened by 0 bases and J by 4 bases, with 19 bases between the two germline ends. Germline V gene data show CDR1 as GTSNPN and CDR2 as SVGIG (reference sequence). The CDR3 bases are TGTGCCTGGAGTGTACCGGGGACGCCCGCTGGGGGAAACACCATATATTTT. Residues: CAWSVPGTPAGGNTIYF.

This clone was found a few times. The J gene is TRBJ2-2, the V gene TRBV6-5; 9 bases line up with TRBD1. Germline trimming cut 2 bases from V and 7 bases from J; bases unmatched to any gene: 5. The CDR3 has 15 amino acids. Germline assignment: CDR1 MNHEY and CDR2 SVGAGI. The CDR3 DNA follows: TGTGCCAGCAGTTACGGGACAGGGTTTGGCGGGGAGCTGTTTTTT. Translation gives CASSYGTGFGGELFF.

V is TRBV5-6 and J is TRBJ2-7; D unclear. Germline V gives CDR1 SGHDT, CDR2 YYEEEE. This CDR3 is 12 amino acids long. Trimming left V 3 bases short and J 1 base short, with 5 bases between. CDR3 bases: TGTGCCAGCAGCTCGGTTTCCTACGAGCAGTACTTC. Residues: CASSSVSYEQYF.